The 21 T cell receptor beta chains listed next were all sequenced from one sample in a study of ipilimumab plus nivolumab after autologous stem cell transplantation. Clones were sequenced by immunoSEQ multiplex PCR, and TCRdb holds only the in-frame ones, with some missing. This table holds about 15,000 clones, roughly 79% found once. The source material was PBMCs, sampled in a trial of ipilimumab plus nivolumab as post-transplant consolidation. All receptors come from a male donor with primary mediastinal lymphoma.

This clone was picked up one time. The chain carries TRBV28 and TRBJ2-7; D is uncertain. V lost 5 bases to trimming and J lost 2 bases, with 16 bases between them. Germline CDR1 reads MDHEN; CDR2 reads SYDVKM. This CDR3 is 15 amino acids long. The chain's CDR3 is CASSPQKTKPYEQYF. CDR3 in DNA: TGTGCCAGCAGTCCACAGAAAACCAAACCCTACGAGCAGTACTTC. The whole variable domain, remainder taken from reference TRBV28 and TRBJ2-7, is DVKVTQSSRYLVKRTGEKVFLECVQDMDHENMFWYRQDPGLGLRLIYFSYDVKMKEKGDIPEGYSVSREKKERFSLILESASTNQTSMYLCASSPQKTKPYEQYFGPGTRLTVT.

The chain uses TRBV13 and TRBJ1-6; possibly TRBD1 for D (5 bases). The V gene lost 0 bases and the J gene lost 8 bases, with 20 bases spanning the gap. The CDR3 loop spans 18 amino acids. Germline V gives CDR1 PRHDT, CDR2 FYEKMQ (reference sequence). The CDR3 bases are TGTGCCAGCAGCTTAGGCGTAAGGTCCCAGGGTGGGGATTCACCCCTCCACTTT. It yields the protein CASSLGVRSQGGDSPLHF.

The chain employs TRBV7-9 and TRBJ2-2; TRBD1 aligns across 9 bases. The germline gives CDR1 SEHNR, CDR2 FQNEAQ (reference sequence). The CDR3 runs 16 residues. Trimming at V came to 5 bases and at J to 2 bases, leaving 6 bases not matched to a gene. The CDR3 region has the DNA TGTGCCAGCAGCCGAGAGACAGGGGGAAACACCGGGGAGCTGTTTTTT. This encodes CASSRETGGNTGELFF.

The CDR3 nucleotides read TGCGCCAGTCCAACCAATACAGAGAAAGGAAATCAGCCCCAGCATTTT. Amino acids: CASPTNTEKGNQPQHF. The chain combines TRBV5-1 with TRBJ1-5; no reliable D call. Trimming pared 8 bases from V and 4 bases from J, leaving 22 bases between. This CDR3 is built from 16 residues. Germline CDR1 reads SGHRS; CDR2 reads YFSETQ. The whole variable domain, remainder taken from reference TRBV5-1 and TRBJ1-5, is KAGVTQTPRYLIKTRGQQVTLSCSPISGHRSVSWYQQTPGQGLQFLFEYFSETQRNKGNFPGRFSGRQFSNSRSEMNVSTLELGDSALYLCASPTNTEKGNQPQHFGDGTRLSIL.

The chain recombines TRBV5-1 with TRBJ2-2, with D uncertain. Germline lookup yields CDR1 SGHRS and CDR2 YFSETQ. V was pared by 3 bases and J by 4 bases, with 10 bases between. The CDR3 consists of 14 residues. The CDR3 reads CASSYWGGTGELFF. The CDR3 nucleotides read TGCGCCAGCAGCTATTGGGGTGGCACCGGGGAGCTGTTTTTT.

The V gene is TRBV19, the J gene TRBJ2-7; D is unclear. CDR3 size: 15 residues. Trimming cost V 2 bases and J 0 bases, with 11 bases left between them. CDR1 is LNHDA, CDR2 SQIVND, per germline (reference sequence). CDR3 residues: CASSINSESSYEQYF. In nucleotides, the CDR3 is TGTGCCAGTAGTATAAACAGTGAAAGCTCCTACGAGCAGTACTTC.

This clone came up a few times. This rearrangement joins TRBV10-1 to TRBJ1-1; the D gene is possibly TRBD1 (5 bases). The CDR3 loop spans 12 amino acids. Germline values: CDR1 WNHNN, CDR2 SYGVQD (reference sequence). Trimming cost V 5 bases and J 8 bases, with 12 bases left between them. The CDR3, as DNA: TGCGCCAGCAGTTGGGACGGCTCGGAAGCTTTCTTT. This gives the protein CASSWDGSEAFF.

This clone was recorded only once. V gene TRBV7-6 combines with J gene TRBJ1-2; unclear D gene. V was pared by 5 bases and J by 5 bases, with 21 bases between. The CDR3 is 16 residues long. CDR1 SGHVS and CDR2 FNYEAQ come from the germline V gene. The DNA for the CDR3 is TGTGCCAGCAGCCTTTCGTGTGAATCTCGAAAGTATGGCTACACCTTC. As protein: CASSLSCESRKYGYTF.

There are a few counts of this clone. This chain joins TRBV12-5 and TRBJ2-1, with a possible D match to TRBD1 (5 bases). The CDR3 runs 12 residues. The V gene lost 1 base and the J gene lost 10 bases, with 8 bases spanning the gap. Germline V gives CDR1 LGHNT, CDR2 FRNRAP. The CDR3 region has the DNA TGTGCTAGTGGTTTGGGCAGGGCAGAGCAGTTCTTC. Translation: CASGLGRAEQFF.

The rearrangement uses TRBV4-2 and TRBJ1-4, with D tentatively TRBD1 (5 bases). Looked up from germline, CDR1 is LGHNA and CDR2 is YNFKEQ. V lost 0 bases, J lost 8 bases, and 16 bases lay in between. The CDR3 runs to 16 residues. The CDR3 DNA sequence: TGTGCCAGCAGCCAAGACGGGGGACTTAACCTAGAAAAACTGTTTTTT. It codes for CASSQDGGLNLEKLFF.

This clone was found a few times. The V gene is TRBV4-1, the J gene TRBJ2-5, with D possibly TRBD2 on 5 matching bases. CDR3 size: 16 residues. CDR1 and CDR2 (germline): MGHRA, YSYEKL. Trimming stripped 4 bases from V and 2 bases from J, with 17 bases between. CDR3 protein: CASSLQEGSPQETQYF. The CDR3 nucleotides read TGCGCCAGCAGCCTCCAAGAGGGCAGCCCTCAAGAGACCCAGTACTTC.

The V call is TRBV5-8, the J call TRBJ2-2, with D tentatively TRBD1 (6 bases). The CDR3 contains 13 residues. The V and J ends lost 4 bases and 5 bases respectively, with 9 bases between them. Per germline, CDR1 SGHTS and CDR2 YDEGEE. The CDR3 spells CASSVTGTGELFF. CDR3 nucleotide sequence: TGTGCCAGCAGCGTTACAGGGACCGGGGAGCTGTTTTTT.

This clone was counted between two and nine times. CDR3 coding DNA: TGCGCCAGCAGTGTGGTTCCAGCGGGGGGCGGCGAGCAGTACTTC. It specifies CASSVVPAGGGEQYF. The chain links TRBV10-2 to TRBJ2-7; 9 positions agree with TRBD2. The CDR3 consists of 15 residues. Trimming took 4 bases from V and 6 from J; bases not matched to a gene: 10. The germline V gene has CDR1 WSHSY and CDR2 SAAADI.

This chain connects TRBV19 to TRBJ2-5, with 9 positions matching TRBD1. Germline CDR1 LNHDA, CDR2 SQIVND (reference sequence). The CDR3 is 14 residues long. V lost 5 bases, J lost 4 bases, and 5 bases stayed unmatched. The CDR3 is CASSSPGQGETQYF. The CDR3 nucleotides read TGTGCCAGTAGTTCGCCGGGACAGGGAGAGACCCAGTACTTC.

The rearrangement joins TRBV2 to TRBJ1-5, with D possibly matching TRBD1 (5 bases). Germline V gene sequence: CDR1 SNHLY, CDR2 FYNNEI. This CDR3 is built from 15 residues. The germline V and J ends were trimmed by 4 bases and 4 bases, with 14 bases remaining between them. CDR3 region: CASSVVGLTNQPQHF. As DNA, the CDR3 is TGTGCCAGCAGTGTGGTGGGACTGACTAATCAGCCCCAGCATTTT. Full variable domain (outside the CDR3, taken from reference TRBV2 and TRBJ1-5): EPEVTQTPSHQVTQMGQEVILRCVPISNHLYFYWYRQILGQKVEFLVSFYNNEISEKSEIFDDQFSVERPDGSNFTLKIRSTKLEDSAMYFCASSVVGLTNQPQHFGDGTRLSIL.

The CDR3 DNA is TGTGCCAGCAGCCTCAAGGCGGGACAGGGTGGTATCTCTGGAAACACCATATATTTT. Translating it yields CASSLKAGQGGISGNTIYF. V gene TRBV7-8 combines with J gene TRBJ1-3, with TRBD1 identical over 9 bases. Per the germline V gene, CDR1 is SGHVS and CDR2 is FQNEAQ. J lost 0 bases, V lost 5 bases, and 14 bases had no gene match. This CDR3 region has 19 residues.

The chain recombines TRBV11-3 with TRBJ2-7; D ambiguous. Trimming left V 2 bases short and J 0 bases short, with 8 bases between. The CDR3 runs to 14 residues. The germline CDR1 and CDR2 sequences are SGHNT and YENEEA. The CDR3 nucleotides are TGTGCCAGCAGCTTAACGCTTAGCTCCTACGAGCAGTACTTC. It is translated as CASSLTLSSYEQYF.

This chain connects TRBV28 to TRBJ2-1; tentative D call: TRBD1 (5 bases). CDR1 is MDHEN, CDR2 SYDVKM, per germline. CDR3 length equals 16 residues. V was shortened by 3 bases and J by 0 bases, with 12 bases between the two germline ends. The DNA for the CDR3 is TGTGCCAGCAGTTTTCCTTGGGGCAGCTCCTACAATGAGCAGTTCTTC. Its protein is CASSFPWGSSYNEQFF.

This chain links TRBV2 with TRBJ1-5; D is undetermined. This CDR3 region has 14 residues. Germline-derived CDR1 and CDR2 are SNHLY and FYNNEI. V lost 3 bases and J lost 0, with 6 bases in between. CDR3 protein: CASSEFNSNQPQHF. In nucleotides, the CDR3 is TGTGCCAGCAGTGAGTTCAATAGCAATCAGCCCCAGCATTTT.

The CDR3 sequence: CASSLGGQDYEQYF. In DNA, the CDR3 is TGTGCCAGCAGCTTGGGGGGACAAGACTACGAGCAGTACTTC. The V and J genes are TRBV5-4 and TRBJ2-7, with D perhaps TRBD1 (6 bases). Germline CDR1 SGHNT, CDR2 YYREEE (reference sequence). The CDR3 consists of 14 residues. V was clipped by 0 bases and J by 3 bases, with 10 bases between them.

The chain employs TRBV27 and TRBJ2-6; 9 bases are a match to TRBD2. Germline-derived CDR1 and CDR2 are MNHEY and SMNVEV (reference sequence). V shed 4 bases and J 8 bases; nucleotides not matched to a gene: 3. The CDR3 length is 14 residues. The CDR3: CASSYSGGSNVLTF. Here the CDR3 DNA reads TGTGCCAGCAGTTACAGCGGGGGGTCCAACGTCCTGACTTTC.